This TCR beta chain originates from a study of CD8 T cells in Susac syndrome. Study findings and constraints: The study recognized that its TCR sequencing and HLA analysis covered a relatively small number of individuals.

This clonotype was recorded once. The antigen is undetermined. An amount of RNA that ranged from roughly 0.5 to 1 ug was reverse transcribed with random hexamers. TCRdb fed the immunoSEQ multiplex PCR reads into MiXCR, producing one record per CDR3 protein. The profile shows about 80,000 distinct CDR3 sequences, 90% to 95% of them singletons. V dropped 10 bases and J dropped 3 bases, with 20 bases sitting between them. There are 14 residues in the CDR3. The germline V gene encodes CDR1 SGHRS and CDR2 YFSETQ. Healthy donors served as age- and sex-matched controls. This rearrangement joins TRBV5-1 to TRBJ2-7; D may match TRBD1 or TRBD2 (5 bases each). The clonotype was recovered from a human donor in good health. The sample comprised CD8+ T cells from PBMCs. The CDR3 DNA sequence: TGCGCCTTTCAAGGGACCTGGGTCTGCTACGAGCAGTACGTC. Its translation: CAFQGTWVCYEQYV.